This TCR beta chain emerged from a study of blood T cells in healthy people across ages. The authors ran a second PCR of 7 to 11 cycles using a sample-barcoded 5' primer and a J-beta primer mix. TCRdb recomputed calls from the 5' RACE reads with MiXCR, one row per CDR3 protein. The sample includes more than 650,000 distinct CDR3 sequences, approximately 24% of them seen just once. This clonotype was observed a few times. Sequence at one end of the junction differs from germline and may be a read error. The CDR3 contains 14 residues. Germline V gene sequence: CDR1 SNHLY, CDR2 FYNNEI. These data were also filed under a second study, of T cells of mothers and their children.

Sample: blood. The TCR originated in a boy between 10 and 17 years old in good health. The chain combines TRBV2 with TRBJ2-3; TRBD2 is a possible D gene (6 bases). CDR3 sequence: CASSTGRETDTQYF. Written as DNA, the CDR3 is TGCGCCAGCAGTACGGGACGGGAGACAGATACGCAGTATTTT.